These T cell receptor beta chains were read from a single sample in a study of cytomegalovirus exposure and HLA in healthy donors. Measured with immunoSEQ multiplex PCR; TCRdb has only the in-frame clones, and not every one. Among about 130,000 clones listed, roughly 89% were seen once. Specimen: PBMCs. The origin of the receptors is a woman between 18 and 30 years old in good health and CMV-seronegative. CDR3s include the opening cysteine and the closing phenylalanine or tryptophan. Fields, in order: clone size, J gene, CDR3 length, D gene, V gene, CDR3 protein, CDR3 DNA. D genes are given only for firm matches. Size tells how often a clone was seen (once, few, many) or the class of an expanded clone, and some rows leave it out.

.	TRBJ1-2	15	.	TRBV2	CASSADEATAYGYTF	TGTGCCAGCAGTGCTGACGAGGCTACTGCCTATGGCTACACCTTC
.	TRBJ1-2	15	.	TRBV29-1	CSVYPNRAEVDGYTF	TGCAGCGTTTATCCGAACAGGGCCGAAGTTGACGGCTACACCTTC
.	TRBJ2-1	12	TRBD2	TRBV19	CAKGTSYNEQFF	TGTGCCAAAGGGACTAGCTACAATGAGCAGTTCTTC
.	TRBJ2-3	12	.	TRBV25-1	CASSGSADTQYF	TGTGCCAGCAGTGGCAGCGCAGATACGCAGTATTTT
.	TRBJ1-2	14	TRBD1	TRBV7-9	CASSFQTGGSGYTF	TGTGCCAGCAGCTTTCAGACAGGGGGCTCTGGCTACACCTTC
.	TRBJ2-7	14	TRBD1	TRBV18	CASSGTESSYEQYF	TGTGCCAGCTCAGGGACAGAGAGCTCCTACGAGCAGTACTTC
.	TRBJ2-7	15	.	TRBV6-1	CASSFRTVMYYEQYF	TGTGCCAGCAGTTTCAGGACAGTAATGTACTACGAGCAGTACTTC
.	TRBJ2-7	15	TRBD1	TRBV10-3	CAISAPGGSGYEQYF	TGTGCCATCAGCGCCCCAGGGGGAAGTGGCTACGAGCAGTACTTC
.	TRBJ2-3	12	.	TRBV5-1	CASPLKRCTQYF	TGCGCCAGCCCTCTAAAACGGTGTACGCAGTATTTT
once	TRBJ2-7	13	.	TRBV7-9	CASSADTAYEQYF	TGTGCCAGCAGCGCCGACACAGCCTACGAGCAGTACTTC
.	TRBJ1-1	15	.	TRBV25-1	CASSFLLGANTEAFF	TGTGCCAGCAGTTTTTTGTTAGGGGCGAACACTGAAGCTTTCTTT
.	TRBJ2-5	13	.	TRBV14	CASSQDTYRVQYF	TGTGCCAGCAGCCAAGACACGTATCGAGTCCAGTACTTC
.	TRBJ2-2	15	.	TRBV2	CASSAAGVDTGELFF	TGTGCCAGCAGTGCAGCTGGTGTAGACACCGGGGAGCTGTTTTTT
.	TRBJ2-1	16	.	TRBV7-9	CASSLGGGHSYNEQFF	TGTGCCAGCAGCTTAGGAGGGGGACACTCCTACAATGAGCAGTTCTTC
.	TRBJ2-6	16	TRBD1	TRBV2	CASIGDRFSGANVLTF	TGTGCCAGCATTGGGGACAGGTTCTCTGGGGCCAACGTCCTGACTTTC
.	TRBJ1-1	13	.	TRBV7-9	CASSSMMVREAFF	TGTGCCAGCAGCTCGATGATGGTCAGGGAAGCTTTCTTT
.	TRBJ1-1	14	.	TRBV7-2	CASSLVQGYTEAFF	TGTGCCAGCAGCTTAGTGCAGGGGTATACTGAAGCTTTCTTT
.	TRBJ2-3	15	.	TRBV7-9	CASSPDNLRTDTQYF	TGTGCCAGCAGCCCGGACAACCTCCGCACAGATACGCAGTATTTT
.	TRBJ1-1	15	.	TRBV4-1	CASSQAGGGNTEAFF	TGCGCCAGCAGCCAAGCGGGGGGTGGGAACACTGAAGCTTTCTTT
.	TRBJ2-2	13	.	TRBV5-1	CASSQGSGAQLFF	TGCGCCAGCAGCCAGGGCTCAGGGGCTCAGCTGTTTTTT
.	TRBJ2-5	12	.	TRBV29-1	CSTLQGGETQYF	TGCAGCACCTTACAGGGCGGGGAGACCCAGTACTTC
.	TRBJ1-4	15	.	TRBV6-6	CASSYEGRGDEKLFF	TGTGCCAGCAGTTACGAGGGTCGGGGGGATGAAAAACTGTTTTTT